This T cell receptor beta chain is from a study of cytomegalovirus exposure and HLA in healthy donors. In regard to this clone: The antigen is undetermined.

The V gene lost 0 bases and the J gene lost 3 bases, with 14 bases spanning the gap. Germline-derived CDR1 and CDR2 are KGHSH and LQKENI. The CDR3 spans 17 residues. The method was immunoSEQ multiplex PCR; TCRdb's version includes in-frame clones alone and lacks a portion of them. The sample carries about 130,000 clones, about 95% recorded once. Study outcomes and limitations: The investigators catalogued 164 TCR beta chains as cytomegalovirus-associated.

The sample taken for sequencing was PBMCs. The chain couples TRBV18 to TRBJ2-2, with D possibly matching TRBD2 (6 bases). The sequence came from a man aged 18 to 35 in good health and CMV-seropositive. The CDR3 bases are TGTGCCAGCTCACCACCCGTCGGGAGTTGGGACACCGGGGAGCTGTTTTTT. Its protein product is CASSPPVGSWDTGELFF.